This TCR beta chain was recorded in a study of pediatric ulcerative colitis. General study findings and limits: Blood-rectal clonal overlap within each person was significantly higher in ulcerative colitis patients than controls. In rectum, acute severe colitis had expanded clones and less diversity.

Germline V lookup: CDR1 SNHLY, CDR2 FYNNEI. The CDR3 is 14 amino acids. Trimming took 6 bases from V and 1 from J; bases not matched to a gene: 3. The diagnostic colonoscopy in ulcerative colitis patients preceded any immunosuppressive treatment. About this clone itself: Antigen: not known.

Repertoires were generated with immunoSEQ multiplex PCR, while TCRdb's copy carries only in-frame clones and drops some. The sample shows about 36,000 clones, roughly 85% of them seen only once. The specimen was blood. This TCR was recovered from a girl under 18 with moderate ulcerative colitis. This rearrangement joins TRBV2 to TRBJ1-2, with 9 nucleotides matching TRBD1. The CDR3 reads CASRRDRVNYGYTF. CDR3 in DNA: TGTGCCAGCAGGCGGGACAGGGTTAACTATGGCTACACCTTC.